This T cell receptor beta chain emerged from a study of beta chain features in type 1 diabetes. The study's findings and limits: Although PCR might favor shorter templates, it would do so equally in patients and controls. In comparison with healthy donors, patients had naive, central memory and Treg TCRB repertoires that appeared more similar.

Via CD45RO/CCR7/CD25/CD127/CD95/CD27, cells of the CD4+ naive, central memory, regulatory and stem cell-like memory subsets were sorted. The whole isolated RNA underwent reverse transcription, so sequencing captured expressed TCRB transcripts. Measured with immunoSEQ multiplex PCR; TCRdb has only the in-frame clones, and not every one. The table lists under 450,000 clones, about 15% of them singletons, with roughly 0.036% in the top ten. V shed 6 bases, J shed 1 base, and the junction held 3 bases outside the gene matches. This CDR3 has 14 amino acids. Germline assignment: CDR1 ENHRY and CDR2 SYGVKD. Concerning this clone: Its antigen is undetermined.

This clonotype was obtained from a man between 25 and 39 years old in good health. Sequencing was carried out using naive CD4+ T cells from blood. The gene calls are TRBV10-3 and TRBJ2-1; 7 positions match TRBD2. DNA for the CDR3: TGTGCCATCAGGGGAGGGACTTCCTACAATGAGCAGTTCTTC. Protein: CAIRGGTSYNEQFF.